This T cell receptor beta chain came from a study of cytomegalovirus exposure and HLA in healthy donors. The PCR contained 60 Vbeta and 13 Jbeta primers. TCRdb's copy holds only in-frame clones and misses some; the assay was immunoSEQ multiplex PCR. Among 150,000 to 200,000 clones listed, just over 75% were seen once. CDR1 and CDR2 from the germline V gene are SGHVS and FNYEAQ. The V end lost 5 bases, the J end lost 6 bases, and 8 bases lay between the germline ends. The CDR3 is 11 residues long. Sequencing was done on a sample of PBMCs. V usage is TRBV7-6 and J usage is TRBJ2-7; D is uncertain. The TCR originated in a woman aged 40-49 years in good health and CMV-seronegative. The CDR3 DNA reads TGTGCCAGCAGCCACCGAGGCGAGCAGTACTTC. Translated: CASSHRGEQYF.